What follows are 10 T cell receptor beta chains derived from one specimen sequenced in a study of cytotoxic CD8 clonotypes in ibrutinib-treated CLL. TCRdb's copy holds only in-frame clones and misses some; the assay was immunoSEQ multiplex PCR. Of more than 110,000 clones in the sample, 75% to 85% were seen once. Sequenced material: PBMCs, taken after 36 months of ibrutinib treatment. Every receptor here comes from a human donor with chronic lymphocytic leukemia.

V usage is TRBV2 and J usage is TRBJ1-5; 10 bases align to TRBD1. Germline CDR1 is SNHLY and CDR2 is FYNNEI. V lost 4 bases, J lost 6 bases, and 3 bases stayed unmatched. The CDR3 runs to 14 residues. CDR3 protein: CASSAGQGGQPQHF. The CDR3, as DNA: TGTGCCAGCAGTGCCGGACAGGGGGGTCAGCCCCAGCATTTT.

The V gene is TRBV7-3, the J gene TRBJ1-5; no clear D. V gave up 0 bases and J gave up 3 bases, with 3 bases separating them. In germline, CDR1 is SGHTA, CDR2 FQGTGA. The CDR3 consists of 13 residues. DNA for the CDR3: TGTGCCAGCAGCTTAACAGCCAATCAGCCCCAGCATTTT. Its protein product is CASSLTANQPQHF.

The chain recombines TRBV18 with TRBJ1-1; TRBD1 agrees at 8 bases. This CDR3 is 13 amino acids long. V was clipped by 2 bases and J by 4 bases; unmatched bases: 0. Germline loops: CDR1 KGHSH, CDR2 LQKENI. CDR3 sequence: CASSPDRGTEAFF. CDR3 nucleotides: TGTGCCAGCTCACCAGACAGGGGCACTGAAGCTTTCTTT.

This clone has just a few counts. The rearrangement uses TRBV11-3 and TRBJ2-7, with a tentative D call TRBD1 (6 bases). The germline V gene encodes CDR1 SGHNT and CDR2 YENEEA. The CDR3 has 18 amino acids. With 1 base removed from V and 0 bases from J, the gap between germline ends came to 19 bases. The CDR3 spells CASSLVGGQTQSSYEQYF. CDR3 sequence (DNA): TGTGCCAGCAGCTTAGTAGGAGGACAGACTCAGAGCTCCTACGAGCAGTACTTC.

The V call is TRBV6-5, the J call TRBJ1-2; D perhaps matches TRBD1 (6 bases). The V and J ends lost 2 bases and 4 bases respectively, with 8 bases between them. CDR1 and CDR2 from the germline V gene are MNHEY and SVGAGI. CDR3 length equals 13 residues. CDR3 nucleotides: TGTGCCAGCAGTTACACGGACAGCTATGGCTACACCTTC. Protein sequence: CASSYTDSYGYTF.

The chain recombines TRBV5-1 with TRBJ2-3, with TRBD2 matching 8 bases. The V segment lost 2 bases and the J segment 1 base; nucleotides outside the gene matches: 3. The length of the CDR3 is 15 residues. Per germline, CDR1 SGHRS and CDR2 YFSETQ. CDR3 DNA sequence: TGCGCCAGCAGCTTTTATAGCGGGGGCACAGATACGCAGTATTTT. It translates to CASSFYSGGTDTQYF. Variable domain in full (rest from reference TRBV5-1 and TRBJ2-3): KAGVTQTPRYLIKTRGQQVTLSCSPISGHRSVSWYQQTPGQGLQFLFEYFSETQRNKGNFPGRFSGRQFSNSRSEMNVSTLELGDSALYLCASSFYSGGTDTQYFGPGTRLTVL.

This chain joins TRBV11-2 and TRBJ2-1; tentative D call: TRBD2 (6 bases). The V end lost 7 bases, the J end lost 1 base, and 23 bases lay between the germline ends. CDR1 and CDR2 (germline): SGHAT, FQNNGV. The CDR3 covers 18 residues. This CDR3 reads CASTRGVRWSRSYNEQFF. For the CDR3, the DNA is TGTGCCAGCACCCGCGGGGTCAGGTGGAGTCGGTCCTACAATGAGCAGTTCTTC.

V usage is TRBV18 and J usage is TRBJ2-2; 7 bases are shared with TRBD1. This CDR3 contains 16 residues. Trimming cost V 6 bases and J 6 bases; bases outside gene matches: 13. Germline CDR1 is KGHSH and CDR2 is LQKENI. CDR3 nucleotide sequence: TGTGCCAGCTCCCCAACAGTGAGGGGGCTTTCCGGGGAGCTGTTTTTT. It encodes CASSPTVRGLSGELFF.

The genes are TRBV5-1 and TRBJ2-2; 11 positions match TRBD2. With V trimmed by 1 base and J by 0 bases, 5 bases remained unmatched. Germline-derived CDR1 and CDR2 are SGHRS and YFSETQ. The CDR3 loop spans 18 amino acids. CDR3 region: CASSLSGLAASNTGELFF. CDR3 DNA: TGCGCCAGCAGCTTGTCGGGACTAGCGGCCTCGAACACCGGGGAGCTGTTTTTT.

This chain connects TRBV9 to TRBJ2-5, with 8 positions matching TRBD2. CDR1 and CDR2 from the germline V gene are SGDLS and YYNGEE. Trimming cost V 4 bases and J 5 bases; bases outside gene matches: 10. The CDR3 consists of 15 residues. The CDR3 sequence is CASSPGGAGVETQYF. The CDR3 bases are TGTGCCAGCAGCCCCGGGGGAGCGGGAGTTGAGACCCAGTACTTC.